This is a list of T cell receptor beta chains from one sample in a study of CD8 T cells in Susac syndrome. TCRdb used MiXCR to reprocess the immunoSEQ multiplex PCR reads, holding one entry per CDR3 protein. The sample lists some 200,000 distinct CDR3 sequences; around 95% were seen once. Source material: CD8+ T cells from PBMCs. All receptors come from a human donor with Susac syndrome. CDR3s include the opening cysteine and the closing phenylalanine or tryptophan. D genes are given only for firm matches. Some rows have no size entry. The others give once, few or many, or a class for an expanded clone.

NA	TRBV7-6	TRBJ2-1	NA	TGTGCCAGCAGCTTAGCGGATGGGACTCATTATTACAATGAGCAGTTCTTC	CASSLADGTHYYNEQFF
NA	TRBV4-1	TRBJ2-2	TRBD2	TGCGCCAGCAGCCAAAGCCCACCGGGACTAAGAGGCACCGGGGAGCTGTTTTTT	CASSQSPPGLRGTGELFF
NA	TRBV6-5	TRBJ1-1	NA	TGTGCCAGCAGACGCGGTGGAGATACTGAAGCTTTCTTT	CASRRGGDTEAFF
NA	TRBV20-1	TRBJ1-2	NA	TGCAGTGCTCCAACAAAGGGGACAACCAACTATCGGGATTATGGCTACACCTTC	CSAPTKGTTNYRDYGYTF
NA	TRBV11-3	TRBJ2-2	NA	TGTGCCAGCAGCTATACGTCGGCCGGGGAGCTGTTTTTT	CASSYTSAGELFF
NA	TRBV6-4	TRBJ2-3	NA	TGTGCCAGCAGTGAAAGCGGAGTGGATACGCAGTATTTT	CASSESGVDTQYF
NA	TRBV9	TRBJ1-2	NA	TGTGCCAGCAGCGTAGCAACGCCCGGGCATAACTATGGCTACACCTTC	CASSVATPGHNYGYTF
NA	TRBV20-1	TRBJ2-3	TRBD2	TGCAGTGCTAGACCTCCGACTAGCCTCACAGATACGCAGTATTTT	CSARPPTSLTDTQYF
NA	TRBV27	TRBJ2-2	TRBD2	TGTGCCAGCAGTTCTGGACTAGCGAACACCGGGGAGCTGTTTTTT	CASSSGLANTGELFF
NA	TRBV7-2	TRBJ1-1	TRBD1	TGTGCCAGCAGCTTAGAATCCAGGGACAGGGTTGAAGCTTTCTTT	CASSLESRDRVEAFF
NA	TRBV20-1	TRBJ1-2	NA	TGCAGTGTCAGAGGTGTCTCGGGGGGCTACACCTTC	CSVRGVSGGYTF
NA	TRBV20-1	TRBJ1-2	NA	TGCAGTGCTAGTTCTTTGTGGGGCTACACCTTC	CSASSLWGYTF
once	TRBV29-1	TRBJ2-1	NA	TGCAGCGTTTCCCCAGACAGGTCAATACTCTACAATGAGCAGTTCTTC	CSVSPDRSILYNEQFF
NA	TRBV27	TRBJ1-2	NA	TGTGCCAGCCCAATTAGAGCGAACTATGGCTACACCTTC	CASPIRANYGYTF
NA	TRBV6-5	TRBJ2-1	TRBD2	TGTGCCAGCGGACCTAGCGGGGAGGGAGGTGAGCAGTTCTTC	CASGPSGEGGEQFF
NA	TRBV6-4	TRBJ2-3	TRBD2	TGTGCCAGCAGTGACGGTAGCGGGAGTGGCACAGATACGCAGTATTTT	CASSDGSGSGTDTQYF
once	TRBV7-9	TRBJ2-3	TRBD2	TGTGCCAGCAGCCTCCGCCCCGGACTAGCACCTTACTGCACGCAGTATTTT	CASSLRPGLAPYCTQYF
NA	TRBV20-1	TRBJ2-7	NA	TGCAGTGCTGAACCTTTGGGTGGGCAAGACTCCTACGAGCAGTACTTC	CSAEPLGGQDSYEQYF
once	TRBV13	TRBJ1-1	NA	TGTGCCAGCAGCTACCCGGGAGTCACTGAAGCTTTCTTT	CASSYPGVTEAFF
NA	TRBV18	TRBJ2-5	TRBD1	TGTGCCAGCTCACCTTTTTTTAGAGGGGGCGGCAACGAGACCCAGTACTTC	CASSPFFRGGGNETQYF
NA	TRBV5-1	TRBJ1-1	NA	TGCGCCAGCAGCCTACGCAGAAGAGACGAAGCTTTCTTT	CASSLRRRDEAFF
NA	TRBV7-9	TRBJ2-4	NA	TGTGCCAGCAGCTTCCGGGACGGCGGGCAAGGAAACATTCAGTACTTC	CASSFRDGGQGNIQYF
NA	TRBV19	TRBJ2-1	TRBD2	TGTGCCGCGAAAGGGACTAGCGGGGGGGGTTACACCTACAATGAGCAGTTCTTC	CAAKGTSGGGYTYNEQFF
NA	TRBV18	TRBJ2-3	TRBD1	TGTGCCAGCTCACCGAGAGACAGGGTGTTTGATACGCAGTATTTT	CASSPRDRVFDTQYF
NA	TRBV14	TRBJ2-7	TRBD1	TGTGCCAGCAGCCGGGGGACAGGGGGGTTCGAGCAGTACTTC	CASSRGTGGFEQYF
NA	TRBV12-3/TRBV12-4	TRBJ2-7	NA	TGTGCCAGCAGTTTATTTGCGGGGCAACCCTACGAGCAGTACTTC	CASSLFAGQPYEQYF
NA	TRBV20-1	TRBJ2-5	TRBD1	TGCAGTGCTAGAAATACAGGGGTTCAAGAGACCCAGTACTTC	CSARNTGVQETQYF
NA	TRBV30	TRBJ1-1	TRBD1	TGTGCCTGGAGGGACAGGGGGCAAGTCACTGAAGCTTTCTTT	CAWRDRGQVTEAFF
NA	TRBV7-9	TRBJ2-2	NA	TGTGCCAGCAGTCCAAGAGTGCGGATAAACACCGGGGAGCTGTTTTTT	CASSPRVRINTGELFF
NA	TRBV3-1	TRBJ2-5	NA	TGTGCCAGCAGCCACGGACATAAAGAGACCCAGTACTTC	CASSHGHKETQYF
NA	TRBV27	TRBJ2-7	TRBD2	TGTGCCAGCGACTTTAGCGGGCCGAGCTCCTACGAGCAGTACTTC	CASDFSGPSSYEQYF
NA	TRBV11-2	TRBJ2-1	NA	TGTGCCAGCAAAGTCAGCGGCCATGAGCAGTTCTTC	CASKVSGHEQFF
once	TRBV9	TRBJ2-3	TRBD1	TGTGCCAGCAGCGCCAGGGGGACAGGGTTTATAGATACGCAGTATTTT	CASSARGTGFIDTQYF
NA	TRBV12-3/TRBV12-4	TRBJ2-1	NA	TGTGCCAGCAGTTTAGGCAGATACAATGAGCAGTTCTTC	CASSLGRYNEQFF
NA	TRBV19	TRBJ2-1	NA	TGTGCCAGTAGTACCCAAGGGAATTACAATGAGCAGTTCTTC	CASSTQGNYNEQFF
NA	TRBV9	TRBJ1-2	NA	TGTGCCAGCAGCGTAACTCAGTGGCAAGGCTACACCTTC	CASSVTQWQGYTF
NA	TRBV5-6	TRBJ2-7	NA	TGTGCCAGCAGCTCCGGGCTGGAGCAGTACTTC	CASSSGLEQYF
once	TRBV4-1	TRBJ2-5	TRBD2	TGCGCCAGCAGCCAGCCCGGGACTAGGGACCAAGAGACCCAGTACTTC	CASSQPGTRDQETQYF
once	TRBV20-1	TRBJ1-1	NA	TGCAGTGCTAGAGATGTAATGTCTGAAGCTTTCTTT	CSARDVMSEAFF
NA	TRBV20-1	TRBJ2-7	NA	TGCAGTGCTGGAGCCTACGAGCAGTACTTC	CSAGAYEQYF
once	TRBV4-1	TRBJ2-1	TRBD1	TGCGCCAGCAGCCAAGGCGATAGAGGGGGCGATGAGCAGTTCTTC	CASSQGDRGGDEQFF
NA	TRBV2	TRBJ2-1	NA	TGTGCCAGCAGTGAAGCGCTTCTTTACTCAGCCCACTACAATGAGCAGTTCTTC	CASSEALLYSAHYNEQFF
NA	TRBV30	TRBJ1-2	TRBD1	TGTGCCTGCCCCAGGGGACAGGGGGCGCGAGGCTACACCTTC	CACPRGQGARGYTF
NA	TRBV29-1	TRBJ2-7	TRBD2	TGCAGCGTTGACCCTGCTGGGGGGGACGAGCAGTACTTC	CSVDPAGGDEQYF
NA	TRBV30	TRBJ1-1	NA	TGTGCCTGCGAAGGTCACCGAAACACTGAAGCTTTCTTT	CACEGHRNTEAFF
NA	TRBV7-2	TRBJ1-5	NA	TGTGCCAGCACCAGCTCAGGGGGCAATCAGCCCCAGCATTTT	CASTSSGGNQPQHF
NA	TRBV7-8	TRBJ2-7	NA	TGTGCCAGCAGCGATGCTAAGGTGGCCTACGAGCAGTACTTC	CASSDAKVAYEQYF
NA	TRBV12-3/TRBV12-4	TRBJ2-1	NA	TGTGCCAGCAGTTTAAGAGGGAACAATGAGCAGTTCTTC	CASSLRGNNEQFF
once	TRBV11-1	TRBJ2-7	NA	TGTGCCAGCAGCTTCGGGGGGCAGGACGAGCAGTACTTC	CASSFGGQDEQYF
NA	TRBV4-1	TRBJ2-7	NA	TGCGCCAGCAGTCCCGGACAGACCATCTACGAGCAGTACTTC	CASSPGQTIYEQYF
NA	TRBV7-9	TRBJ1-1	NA	TGTGCCAGCAGCTTGGAAAAAGAGGTGGGGGACGCTTTCTTT	CASSLEKEVGDAFF
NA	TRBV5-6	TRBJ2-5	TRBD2	TGTGCCAGCAGCTTGGGACTAGCGGGAATGGGGGAGACCCAGTACTTC	CASSLGLAGMGETQYF
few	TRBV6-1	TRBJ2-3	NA	TGTGCCAGCAGTACGACGAGCAGCACAGATACGCAGTATTTT	CASSTTSSTDTQYF
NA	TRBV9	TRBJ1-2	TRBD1	TGTGCCAGCAGCGGAGGACAGGGGGTTGTTGGCTACACCTTC	CASSGGQGVVGYTF
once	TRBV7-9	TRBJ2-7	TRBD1	TGTGCCAGCAGCTCAAGAGGACAGGGTGGGACCGAGCAGTACTTC	CASSSRGQGGTEQYF